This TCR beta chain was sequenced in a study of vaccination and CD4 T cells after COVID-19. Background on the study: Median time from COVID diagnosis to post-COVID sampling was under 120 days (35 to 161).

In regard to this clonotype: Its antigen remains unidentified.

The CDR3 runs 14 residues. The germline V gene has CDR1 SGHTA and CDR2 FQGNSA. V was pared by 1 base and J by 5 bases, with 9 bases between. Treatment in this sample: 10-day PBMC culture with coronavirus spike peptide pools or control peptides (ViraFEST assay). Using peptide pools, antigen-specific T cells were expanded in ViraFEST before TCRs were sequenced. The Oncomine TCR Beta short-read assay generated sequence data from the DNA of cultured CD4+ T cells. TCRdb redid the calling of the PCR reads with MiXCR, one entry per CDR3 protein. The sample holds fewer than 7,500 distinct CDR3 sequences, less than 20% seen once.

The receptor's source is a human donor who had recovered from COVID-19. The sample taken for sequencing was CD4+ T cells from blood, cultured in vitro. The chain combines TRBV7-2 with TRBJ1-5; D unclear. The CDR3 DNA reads TGTGCCAGCAGCTTAGGGCGGGATTATCAGCCCCAGCATTTT. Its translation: CASSLGRDYQPQHF.